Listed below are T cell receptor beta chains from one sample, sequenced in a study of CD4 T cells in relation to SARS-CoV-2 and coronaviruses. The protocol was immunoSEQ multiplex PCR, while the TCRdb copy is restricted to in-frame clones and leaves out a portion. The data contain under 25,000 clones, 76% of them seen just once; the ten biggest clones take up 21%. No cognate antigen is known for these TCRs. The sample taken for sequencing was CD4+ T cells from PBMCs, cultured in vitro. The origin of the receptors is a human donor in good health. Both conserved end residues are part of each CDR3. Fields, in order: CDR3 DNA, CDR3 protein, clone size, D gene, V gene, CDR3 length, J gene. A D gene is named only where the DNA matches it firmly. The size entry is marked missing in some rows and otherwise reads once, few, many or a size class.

cdr3_nt: TGTGCCAGCAGTTACTCCGCAGAAATAACTGAAGCTTTCTTT
cdr3_aa: CASSYSAEITEAFF
clone_size: NA
d_call: NA
v_call: TRBV6-5
cdr3_length: 14
j_call: TRBJ1-1

cdr3_nt: TGTGCCAGTAGTATGGGCAGGGGTTTGGAGCAGTACTTC
cdr3_aa: CASSMGRGLEQYF
clone_size: once
d_call: NA
v_call: TRBV19
cdr3_length: 13
j_call: TRBJ2-7

cdr3_nt: TGTGCCAGCAGCCAAGTTGGATATGAAGCTTTCTTT
cdr3_aa: CASSQVGYEAFF
clone_size: few
d_call: NA
v_call: TRBV14
cdr3_length: 12
j_call: TRBJ1-1

cdr3_nt: TGTGCCAGCAGTCCCTTACAGACTGAAAAACTGTTTTTT
cdr3_aa: CASSPLQTEKLFF
clone_size: NA
d_call: NA
v_call: TRBV27
cdr3_length: 13
j_call: TRBJ1-4

cdr3_nt: TGCGCCAGCAGAGAGCAGGGGGCAGAGGAGACCCAGTACTTC
cdr3_aa: CASREQGAEETQYF
clone_size: few
d_call: TRBD1
v_call: TRBV5-1
cdr3_length: 14
j_call: TRBJ2-5

cdr3_nt: TGTGCCAGCTCACCATCACAGGATGAGCAGTTCTTC
cdr3_aa: CASSPSQDEQFF
clone_size: NA
d_call: NA
v_call: TRBV18
cdr3_length: 12
j_call: TRBJ2-1

cdr3_nt: TGTGCCAGCAGCAAAATAACCCCCCACTACTCCTACGAGCAGTACTTC
cdr3_aa: CASSKITPHYSYEQYF
clone_size: NA
d_call: NA
v_call: TRBV21-1
cdr3_length: 16
j_call: TRBJ2-7

cdr3_nt: TGCGCCAGCAGCAGAAGCGGGGGGGCCGTGGCCGATACGCAGTATTTT
cdr3_aa: CASSRSGGAVADTQYF
clone_size: NA
d_call: TRBD2
v_call: TRBV5-1
cdr3_length: 16
j_call: TRBJ2-3

cdr3_nt: TGTGCCAGCAGCTGGGGCGGGGCCGACACTGAAGCTTTCTTT
cdr3_aa: CASSWGGADTEAFF
clone_size: NA
d_call: NA
v_call: TRBV5-6
cdr3_length: 14
j_call: TRBJ1-1

cdr3_nt: TGTGCCAGCAGTTATCGAAACACCGGGAATGATGGCTACACCTTC
cdr3_aa: CASSYRNTGNDGYTF
clone_size: NA
d_call: NA
v_call: TRBV2
cdr3_length: 15
j_call: TRBJ1-2

cdr3_nt: TGTGCCAGCAGCTTAGCGGGACAGCCGTACTCCTACGAGCAGTACTTC
cdr3_aa: CASSLAGQPYSYEQYF
clone_size: NA
d_call: NA
v_call: TRBV5-4
cdr3_length: 16
j_call: TRBJ2-7

cdr3_nt: TGTGCCAGCAGCCTGGGATGGGGGAACACCGGGGAGCTGTTTTTT
cdr3_aa: CASSLGWGNTGELFF
clone_size: few
d_call: NA
v_call: TRBV7-9
cdr3_length: 15
j_call: TRBJ2-2

cdr3_nt: TGTGCCAGCTCACTGCTGGGGAGGGAGGATACGCAGTATTTT
cdr3_aa: CASSLLGREDTQYF
clone_size: NA
d_call: TRBD2
v_call: TRBV18
cdr3_length: 14
j_call: TRBJ2-3

cdr3_nt: TGTGCCAGCAGCACTTTTCAAGATACGCAGTATTTT
cdr3_aa: CASSTFQDTQYF
clone_size: once
d_call: NA
v_call: TRBV7-2
cdr3_length: 12
j_call: TRBJ2-3

cdr3_nt: TGTGCCAGCAGCCGACTGAATGAGCAGTTCTTC
cdr3_aa: CASSRLNEQFF
clone_size: few
d_call: NA
v_call: TRBV3-1/TRBV3-2
cdr3_length: 11
j_call: TRBJ2-1

cdr3_nt: TGTGCCAGCAGTCGGACAGGCGGGCCGGAGACCCAGTACTTC
cdr3_aa: CASSRTGGPETQYF
clone_size: NA
d_call: TRBD1
v_call: TRBV6-2/TRBV6-3
cdr3_length: 14
j_call: TRBJ2-5

cdr3_nt: TGCGCCAGCAGCTTTCTAGCCGAGAGTTCACCCCTCCACTTT
cdr3_aa: CASSFLAESSPLHF
clone_size: NA
d_call: NA
v_call: TRBV5-1
cdr3_length: 14
j_call: TRBJ1-6

cdr3_nt: TGTGCCAGCAGCTTAGAGGGACAGGGGGCGGGAAACATTCAGTACTTC
cdr3_aa: CASSLEGQGAGNIQYF
clone_size: NA
d_call: TRBD1
v_call: TRBV7-9
cdr3_length: 16
j_call: TRBJ2-4

cdr3_nt: TGTGCCAGCAGTTGGAGTCCCCGTTCACCCCTCCACTTT
cdr3_aa: CASSWSPRSPLHF
clone_size: NA
d_call: NA
v_call: TRBV27
cdr3_length: 13
j_call: TRBJ1-6

cdr3_nt: TGCGCCAGCAGCTTGGATACGGGAAGACAAGAGACCCAGTACTTC
cdr3_aa: CASSLDTGRQETQYF
clone_size: NA
d_call: NA
v_call: TRBV5-1
cdr3_length: 15
j_call: TRBJ2-5

cdr3_nt: TGTGCCTGGAGGGGGCGGGACAGGGGTTATACGCAGTATTTT
cdr3_aa: CAWRGRDRGYTQYF
clone_size: NA
d_call: TRBD1
v_call: TRBV30
cdr3_length: 14
j_call: TRBJ2-3

cdr3_nt: TGTGCCAGTACGGGTGGAAATCAGCCCCAGCATTTT
cdr3_aa: CASTGGNQPQHF
clone_size: once
d_call: NA
v_call: TRBV19
cdr3_length: 12
j_call: TRBJ1-5

cdr3_nt: TGCAGCGTAGGGACCAACCAAGAGACCCAGTACTTC
cdr3_aa: CSVGTNQETQYF
clone_size: NA
d_call: NA
v_call: TRBV29-1
cdr3_length: 12
j_call: TRBJ2-5

cdr3_nt: TGTGCCAGCAGCCCCTCGGACTATCGGAAGACCCAGTACTTC
cdr3_aa: CASSPSDYRKTQYF
clone_size: NA
d_call: NA
v_call: TRBV7-2
cdr3_length: 14
j_call: TRBJ2-5

cdr3_nt: TGTGCCAGCTCACCGGGGCCGACAGTCTCTGGAAACACCATATATTTT
cdr3_aa: CASSPGPTVSGNTIYF
clone_size: NA
d_call: NA
v_call: TRBV18
cdr3_length: 16
j_call: TRBJ1-3

cdr3_nt: TGTGCCAGCAGCTTGTCCCCAGGAGCCTACGAGCAGTACTTC
cdr3_aa: CASSLSPGAYEQYF
clone_size: once
d_call: NA
v_call: TRBV5-6
cdr3_length: 14
j_call: TRBJ2-7

cdr3_nt: TGTGCCAGCAGCCAAGTTAGGCTGAACACTGAAGCTTTCTTT
cdr3_aa: CASSQVRLNTEAFF
clone_size: NA
d_call: NA
v_call: TRBV3-1/TRBV3-2
cdr3_length: 14
j_call: TRBJ1-1

cdr3_nt: TGTGCCAGCAGCGCCGGACTAGCGGGGGCCGGTGAGCAGTTCTTC
cdr3_aa: CASSAGLAGAGEQFF
clone_size: few
d_call: TRBD2
v_call: TRBV11-2
cdr3_length: 15
j_call: TRBJ2-1

cdr3_nt: TGCGCCAGCAGTTCTCAGACAGGGGGCCTTAGGACTGAAGCTTTCTTT
cdr3_aa: CASSSQTGGLRTEAFF
clone_size: NA
d_call: TRBD1
v_call: TRBV5-1
cdr3_length: 16
j_call: TRBJ1-1

cdr3_nt: TGTGCCAGCAGCCGAGCAGGACTAGCGGGAGGGCCTGAAGGCTACGAGCAGTACTTC
cdr3_aa: CASSRAGLAGGPEGYEQYF
clone_size: NA
d_call: TRBD2
v_call: TRBV11-2
cdr3_length: 19
j_call: TRBJ2-7

cdr3_nt: TGCGCCAGCAGCCCTGTACAGGGGGCGGCAAACACCGGGGAGCTGTTTTTT
cdr3_aa: CASSPVQGAANTGELFF
clone_size: NA
d_call: TRBD1
v_call: TRBV5-1
cdr3_length: 17
j_call: TRBJ2-2

cdr3_nt: TGTGCCAGCAGCCAAGGAGTGGGGGAGCTGTTTTTT
cdr3_aa: CASSQGVGELFF
clone_size: few
d_call: NA
v_call: TRBV16
cdr3_length: 12
j_call: TRBJ2-2

cdr3_nt: TGTGCCAGTAGTATATCGTCCGCTCACACTGAAGCTTTCTTT
cdr3_aa: CASSISSAHTEAFF
clone_size: NA
d_call: NA
v_call: TRBV19
cdr3_length: 14
j_call: TRBJ1-1

cdr3_nt: TGTGCCAGCAGTTACCGACCCACAGGGGAAGCTTTCTTT
cdr3_aa: CASSYRPTGEAFF
clone_size: NA
d_call: NA
v_call: TRBV6-5
cdr3_length: 13
j_call: TRBJ1-1

cdr3_nt: TGTGCCAGCAGCGTAGGACAGGGGCTGCGAGAGACCCAGTACTTC
cdr3_aa: CASSVGQGLRETQYF
clone_size: NA
d_call: TRBD1
v_call: TRBV9
cdr3_length: 15
j_call: TRBJ2-5

cdr3_nt: TGTGCCAGCAGTGAACTCCAGGGCGGCGAAAAACTGTTTTTT
cdr3_aa: CASSELQGGEKLFF
clone_size: NA
d_call: NA
v_call: TRBV6-1
cdr3_length: 14
j_call: TRBJ1-4

cdr3_nt: TGTGCCAGCAGCTTATCCGGGATCACAGATACGCAGTATTTT
cdr3_aa: CASSLSGITDTQYF
clone_size: NA
d_call: NA
v_call: TRBV7-6
cdr3_length: 14
j_call: TRBJ2-3

cdr3_nt: TGTGCCAGCAGTTTAAAGCGAGAAGCTAACTATGGCTACACCTTC
cdr3_aa: CASSLKREANYGYTF
clone_size: NA
d_call: NA
v_call: TRBV27
cdr3_length: 15
j_call: TRBJ1-2

cdr3_nt: TGTGCCAGTAGGAGCGGCACCAATCCCGCTGAAGCTTTCTTT
cdr3_aa: CASRSGTNPAEAFF
clone_size: NA
d_call: NA
v_call: TRBV19
cdr3_length: 14
j_call: TRBJ1-1

cdr3_nt: TGTGCCAGCAGCCAAGGGGGCCTAGCGGGAGGAACAAACACCGGGGAGCTGTTTTTT
cdr3_aa: CASSQGGLAGGTNTGELFF
clone_size: few
d_call: TRBD2
v_call: TRBV4-2
cdr3_length: 19
j_call: TRBJ2-2